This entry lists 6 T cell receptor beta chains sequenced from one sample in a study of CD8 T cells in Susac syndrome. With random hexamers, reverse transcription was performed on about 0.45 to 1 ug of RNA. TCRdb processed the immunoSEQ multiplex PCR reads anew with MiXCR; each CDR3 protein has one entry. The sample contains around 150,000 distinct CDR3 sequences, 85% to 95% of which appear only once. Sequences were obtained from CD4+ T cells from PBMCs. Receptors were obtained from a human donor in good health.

In DNA form, the CDR3 reads TGTGCCAGCAGCAAGACAGCCGGGGAGCTGTTTTTT. As protein: CASSKTAGELFF. The V and J genes are TRBV7-3 and TRBJ2-2; D perhaps matches TRBD1 (5 bases). The CDR3 totals 12 residues. Germline V gene sequence: CDR1 SGHTA, CDR2 FQGTGA. The V gene lost 5 bases and the J gene lost 6 bases, with 7 bases spanning the gap.

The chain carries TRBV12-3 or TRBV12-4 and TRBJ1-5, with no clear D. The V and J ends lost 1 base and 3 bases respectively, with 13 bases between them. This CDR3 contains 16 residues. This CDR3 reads CASSLVWQLDNQPQHF. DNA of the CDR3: TGTGCCAGCAGTTTAGTCTGGCAACTCGACAATCAGCCCCAGCATTTT.

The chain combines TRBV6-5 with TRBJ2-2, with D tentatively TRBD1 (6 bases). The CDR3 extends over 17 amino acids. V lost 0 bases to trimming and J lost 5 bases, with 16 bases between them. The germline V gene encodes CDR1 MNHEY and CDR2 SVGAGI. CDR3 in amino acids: CASSYSSRSRGTGELFF. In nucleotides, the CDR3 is TGTGCCAGCAGTTACTCGAGTCGGTCCAGGGGTACCGGGGAGCTGTTTTTT.

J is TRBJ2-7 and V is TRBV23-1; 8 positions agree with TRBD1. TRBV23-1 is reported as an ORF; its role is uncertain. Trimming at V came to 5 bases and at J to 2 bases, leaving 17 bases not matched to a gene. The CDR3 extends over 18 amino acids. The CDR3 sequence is CASSDGPRGHWCTYEQYF. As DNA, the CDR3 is TGCGCCAGCAGTGACGGTCCCAGGGGGCATTGGTGTACCTACGAGCAGTACTTC.

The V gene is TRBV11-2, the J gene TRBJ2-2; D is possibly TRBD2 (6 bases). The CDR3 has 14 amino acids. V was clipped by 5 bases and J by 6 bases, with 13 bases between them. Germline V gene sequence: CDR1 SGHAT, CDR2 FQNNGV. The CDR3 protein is CASSLGTGAGELFF. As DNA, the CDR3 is TGTGCCAGCAGCCTTGGGACTGGGGCCGGGGAGCTGTTTTTT.

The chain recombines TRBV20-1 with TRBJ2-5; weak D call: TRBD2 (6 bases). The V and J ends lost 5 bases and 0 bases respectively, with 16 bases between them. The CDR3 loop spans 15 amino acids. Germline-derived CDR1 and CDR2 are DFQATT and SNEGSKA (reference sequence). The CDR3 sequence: CSARTRLDYQETQYF. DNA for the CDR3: TGCAGTGCTCGAACCCGACTAGATTACCAAGAGACCCAGTACTTC.